The clone carrying this TCR beta chain was recorded a few times. The sample is drawn from a study of human T cells and chemical hapten exposure. The time point is: patch test 2, 6 weeks after DPC sensitization. Treatment indicated: therapeutic diphenylcyclopropenone sensitization with weekly scalp DPC. MiXCR, applied by TCRdb to the RACE reads, yields one record per CDR3 protein. This sample has about 73,000 distinct CDR3 sequences, with approximately 9% found just once. The V end was cut by 6 bases, the J end by 3 bases, with 12 bases between. CDR3 length: 14 amino acids. Germline V gene lookup returns CDR1 SNHLY and CDR2 FYNNEI.

This rearrangement joins TRBV2 to TRBJ1-5, with a tentative D call TRBD1 (6 bases). The clonotype originates from a woman between 45 and 65 years old with alopecia areata. Some clones in this sample may be carry-over from other donors' samples. The source material was whole blood, sampled in connection with sensitization to the hapten diphenylcyclopropenone (DPC). The CDR3 coding sequence is TGTGCCAGCAGCCGCGACAGGTCCAATCAGCCCCAGCATTTT. Its protein product is CASSRDRSNQPQHF.